The next 23 T cell receptor beta chains were all read from a single sample in a study of early T cells in non-severe SARS-CoV-2 infection. TCRdb processed the 5' RACE reads anew with MiXCR; each CDR3 protein has one entry. The table has about 47,000 distinct CDR3 sequences, 11% seen once. Sequencing was carried out using whole blood. The receptor source for this set is an adult who was a healthcare worker with PCR-confirmed SARS-CoV-2 infection or an uninfected control (not recorded which).

This chain joins TRBV5-6 and TRBJ2-5; unclear D gene. In germline, CDR1 is SGHDT, CDR2 YYEEEE. CDR3 length equals 13 residues. Trimming took off 2 bases at V and 5 bases at J, with 10 bases between the two ends. Written as DNA, the CDR3 is TGTGCCAGCAGCTTCGGGTCTTGGGAGACCCAGTACTTC. It is translated as CASSFGSWETQYF.

There are many counts of this clonotype. This sequence joins TRBV10-3 and TRBJ2-7; D ambiguous. The CDR3 consists of 12 residues. The V gene's germline CDR1 is ENHRY and CDR2 SYGVKD. V was pared by 8 bases and J by 0 bases, with 8 bases between. The CDR3 bases are TGTGCCATCGGCGGCAACTCCTACGAGCAGTACTTC. It yields the protein CAIGGNSYEQYF.

This clonotype was seen ten or more times. V usage is TRBV27 and J usage is TRBJ2-3; 8 bases agree with TRBD2. After removal of 2 bases from V and 4 bases from J, the junction contained 5 bases not matched to a gene. Germline lookup yields CDR1 MNHEY and CDR2 SMNVEV (reference sequence). The CDR3 consists of 15 residues. The CDR3 here is CASSLAGGLADTQYF. The CDR3 region has the DNA TGTGCCAGCAGTTTAGCGGGAGGTTTGGCAGATACGCAGTATTTT.

The rearrangement links TRBV20-1 to TRBJ2-7, with D uncertain. V was clipped by 6 bases and J by 6 bases, with 24 bases between them. Germline V gives CDR1 DFQATT, CDR2 SNEGSKA (reference sequence). This CDR3 comprises 15 residues. The CDR3, as DNA: TGCAGTGCCCGAACCGACTCATCGACCCATATCGAGCAGTACTTC. It encodes CSARTDSSTHIEQYF.

This clonotype was counted many times. The gene calls are TRBV6-6 and TRBJ2-4; D could derive from TRBD1 or TRBD2 (5 bases each). V shed 2 bases and J shed 8 bases, with 7 bases lying between them. Germline V CDR1 and CDR2: MNHNY, SVGAGI (reference sequence). This CDR3 comprises 12 residues. The CDR3 region is CASSYQGDIQYF. In DNA, the CDR3 is TGTGCCAGCAGTTACCAGGGAGACATTCAGTACTTC.

The CDR3 region has the DNA TGCAGTGCTAAGTACAGGGAATCCGGGGAGCTGTTTTTT. Translated: CSAKYRESGELFF. V gene TRBV20-1 combines with J gene TRBJ2-2; D is possibly TRBD1 (6 bases). Germline lookup yields CDR1 DFQATT and CDR2 SNEGSKA (reference sequence). This CDR3 comprises 13 residues. V lost 4 bases and J lost 6, with 12 bases in between.

This clonotype has a count of ten or more. The chain carries TRBV7-2 and TRBJ2-5; unclear D gene. The germline CDR1 and CDR2 sequences are SGHTA and FQGNSA. There are 12 residues in the CDR3. V dropped 5 bases and J dropped 5 bases, with 9 bases sitting between them. CDR3 in amino acids: CASSDPVETQYF. For the CDR3, the DNA is TGTGCCAGCAGCGATCCCGTCGAGACCCAGTACTTC. Complete variable domain (other parts from reference TRBV7-2 and TRBJ2-5): GAGVSQSPSNKVTEKGKDVELRCDPISGHTALYWYRQSLGQGLEFLIYFQGNSAPDKSGLPSDRFSAERTGGSVSTLTIQRTQQEDSAVYLCASSDPVETQYFGPGTRLLVL.

This clonotype was seen repeatedly, ten times or more. This chain connects TRBV7-2 to TRBJ2-5; the match to TRBD1 covers 9 bases. The CDR3 covers 15 residues. Germline V gives CDR1 SGHTA, CDR2 FQGNSA. Unmatched junction bases numbered 5, after V lost 1 base and J lost 5 bases. DNA for the CDR3: TGTGCCAGCAGCTTAGGACAGGGGGATCGGGAGACCCAGTACTTC. This codes for CASSLGQGDRETQYF.

The table lists this clonotype with many counts. This rearrangement joins TRBV4-1 to TRBJ2-6; D gene unclear. Germline CDR1 reads MGHRA; CDR2 reads YSYEKL. V was trimmed by 1 base and J by 0 bases, leaving 10 bases between them. CDR3 length: 17 residues. The CDR3 spells CASSQGAEASGANVLTF. DNA of the CDR3: TGCGCCAGCAGCCAAGGGGCAGAAGCCTCTGGGGCCAACGTCCTGACTTTC.

This chain connects TRBV27 to TRBJ2-1; unclear D gene. V lost 4 bases to trimming and J lost 0 bases, with 10 bases between them. The CDR3 is made up of 15 amino acids. Per germline, CDR1 MNHEY and CDR2 SMNVEV (reference sequence). CDR3 sequence reads: CASSSISSSYNEQFF. The CDR3 bases are TGTGCCAGCAGTTCCATTTCGAGCTCCTACAATGAGCAGTTCTTC.

This clonotype has at least ten counts. This chain connects TRBV7-2 to TRBJ2-5; no clear D gene. V was trimmed by 8 bases and J by 1 base, leaving 14 bases between them. The CDR3 sequence is 14 residues long. Looked up from germline, CDR1 is SGHTA and CDR2 is FQGNSA. As DNA, the CDR3 is TGTGCCAGCGGGGATATGGGCAGCCAAGAGACCCAGTACTTC. This encodes CASGDMGSQETQYF.

This clonotype showed up just a few times. DNA of the CDR3: TGCAGCGTTAGACAGGGGGTCAATCAGCCCCAGCATTTT. Its translation: CSVRQGVNQPQHF. The V gene is TRBV29-1, the J gene TRBJ1-5; 9 positions match TRBD1. The CDR3 loop spans 13 amino acids. J lost 3 bases, V lost 5 bases, and 2 bases had no gene match. CDR1 SQVTM and CDR2 ANQGSEA come from the germline V gene.

This clonotype has at least ten counts. V usage is TRBV7-3 and J usage is TRBJ2-3; 11 nucleotides agree with TRBD1. Germline CDR1 reads SGHTA; CDR2 reads FQGTGA. There are 17 residues in the CDR3. J lost 7 bases, V lost 5 bases, and 14 bases had no gene match. CDR3 sequence (DNA): TGTGCCAGCAGCCCCAAGGGAGGACAGGGGGCGCCGAATACGCAGTATTTT. Translating gives CASSPKGGQGAPNTQYF.

This chain connects TRBV29-1 to TRBJ1-2; 7 bases agree with TRBD1. The V gene end was trimmed by 3 bases and the J gene end by 1 base; junction bases not matched to a gene: 8. CDR1 SQVTM and CDR2 ANQGSEA come from the germline V gene. The CDR3 consists of 15 residues. The CDR3 region has the DNA TGCAGCGTTGATATCGGGCGACAGGGTAACTATGGCTACACCTTC. Its protein product is CSVDIGRQGNYGYTF.

This clonotype was detected a few times. The genes are TRBV4-1 and TRBJ1-4, with 7 bases lining up with TRBD1. Germline V lookup: CDR1 MGHRA, CDR2 YSYEKL. The CDR3 is 14 residues long. V was clipped by 1 base and J by 11 bases; unmatched bases: 7. CDR3 in DNA: TGCGCCAGCAGCCAAGGGGCAGGGGGGCGGAAACTGTTTTTT. Its protein is CASSQGAGGRKLFF.

Written as DNA, the CDR3 is TGTGCCAGCAGCTTTATCCCGGGACGGGAGTCTAACTATGGCTACACCTTC. Protein: CASSFIPGRESNYGYTF. The chain couples TRBV28 to TRBJ1-2, with D perhaps matching TRBD1 (5 bases). CDR3 length: 17 amino acids. Trimming pared 6 bases from V and 0 bases from J, leaving 20 bases between. CDR1 and CDR2 from the germline V gene are MDHEN and SYDVKM.

The chain joins TRBV19 to TRBJ2-1; 7 bases match TRBD1. Germline V gene lookup returns CDR1 LNHDA and CDR2 SQIVND (reference sequence). The V segment lost 6 bases and the J segment 2 bases; nucleotides outside the gene matches: 1. CDR3 size: 13 residues. The CDR3 coding sequence is TGTGCCAGTAGGCAGGGGGCCTACAATGAGCAGTTCTTC. Translating it yields CASRQGAYNEQFF.

The V gene is TRBV18, the J gene TRBJ1-6, with D perhaps TRBD1 (5 bases). V was cut by 2 bases and J by 10 bases, with 21 bases left in between. CDR1 is KGHSH and CDR2 is LQKENI in the germline V gene. The CDR3 is 17 amino acids. CDR3 sequence: CASSPTGVAGMSSPLHF. DNA of the CDR3: TGTGCCAGCTCACCAACGGGGGTCGCGGGGATGTCCTCACCCCTCCACTTT.

This clonotype was observed a few times. The chain joins TRBV18 to TRBJ2-2, with D uncertain. The CDR3 sequence is 14 residues long. V lost 1 base and J lost 4, with 7 bases in between. The germline V gene has CDR1 KGHSH and CDR2 LQKENI. CDR3 bases: TGTGCCAGCTCACCACAACCGGGCACCGGGGAGCTGTTTTTT. As protein: CASSPQPGTGELFF.

This clonotype was seen ten or more times. The chain recombines TRBV7-2 with TRBJ2-1; a weak D match, TRBD2 (6 bases). The germline V gene encodes CDR1 SGHTA and CDR2 FQGNSA. The CDR3 runs to 15 residues. V was clipped by 5 bases and J by 7 bases, with 18 bases between them. CDR3 in amino acids: CASSPDSHGTNEQFF. DNA for the CDR3: TGTGCCAGCAGCCCAGATTCTCATGGGACTAATGAGCAGTTCTTC.

The rearrangement joins TRBV5-5 to TRBJ2-3; 9 bases map to TRBD1. The CDR3 consists of 17 residues. The V and J ends lost 4 bases and 5 bases, in that order; junction bases with no gene match: 14. Germline CDR1 SGHKS, CDR2 YYEKEE (reference sequence). The CDR3 bases are TGTGCCAGCAGCCGAGGGCCTACAGGGGGCGGAGGAGATACGCAGTATTTT. The encoded protein is CASSRGPTGGGGDTQYF.

This clonotype came up a few times. The chain uses TRBV13 and TRBJ2-7; D is possibly TRBD1 or TRBD2 (5 bases each). The V and J ends lost 5 bases and 2 bases respectively, with 13 bases between them. CDR1 PRHDT and CDR2 FYEKMQ come from the germline V gene (reference sequence). This CDR3 spans 14 amino acids. As DNA, the CDR3 is TGTGCCAGCAGCCAGAGGGACGGCACCTACGAGCAGTACTTC. Protein sequence: CASSQRDGTYEQYF.

This clonotype was seen at least ten times. The gene calls are TRBV20-1 and TRBJ1-1, with TRBD1 identical over 10 bases. The ends lost 6 bases at V and 0 bases at J; junction bases unmatched: 10. Per germline, CDR1 DFQATT and CDR2 SNEGSKA (reference sequence). The CDR3 runs to 16 residues. In DNA form, the CDR3 reads TGCAGTGCAACCCCGTTGGGACAGGGGATGAACACTGAAGCTTTCTTT. This codes for CSATPLGQGMNTEAFF.